One sample yielded the 11 T cell receptor beta chains listed below, sequenced in a study of cytomegalovirus exposure and HLA in healthy donors. Assay used: immunoSEQ multiplex PCR; TCRdb lists only in-frame clones, some missing. Counted here are about 170,000 clones, about 86% occurring once; the ten biggest clones make up more than 1.2%. The sequencing input was PBMCs. These receptors all come from a woman aged 25 to 45 in good health and CMV-seronegative.

This clone was seen more than once but under ten times. The chain recombines TRBV30 with TRBJ1-6; 7 bases fit TRBD1. Germline loops: CDR1 GTSNPN, CDR2 SVGIG (reference sequence). The CDR3 contains 17 residues. The V and J ends lost 0 bases and 8 bases, in that order; junction bases with no gene match: 13. CDR3 nucleotide sequence: TGTGCCTGGAGTGTACTAGGGGGCAACCCTGAGGATTCACCCCTCCACTTT. Protein: CAWSVLGGNPEDSPLHF.

This clone was counted only a few times. The gene calls are TRBV2 and TRBJ1-2, with D uncertain. Germline V lookup: CDR1 SNHLY, CDR2 FYNNEI. The CDR3 spans 11 residues. Deletions cut 5 bases from V and 3 bases from J, with 4 bases between. The CDR3: CASSRDYGYTF. The CDR3 DNA sequence: TGTGCCAGCAGTCGAGACTATGGCTACACCTTC.

This clone came up once. The V call is TRBV15, the J call TRBJ1-2; D is possibly TRBD1 (5 bases). The CDR3 contains 16 residues. Germline CDR1 is LNHNV and CDR2 is YYDKDF (reference sequence). Trimming took 0 bases from V and 7 from J, leaving 18 bases between them. DNA for the CDR3: TGTGCCACCAGCAGAGATCGGGTCGCCAGGGAAGGTGGCTACACCTTC. This encodes CATSRDRVAREGGYTF.

The J gene is TRBJ1-2, the V gene TRBV5-8, with D uncertain. Germline CDR1 SGHTS, CDR2 YDEGEE. Trimming shortened V by 3 bases and J by 3 bases, and 12 bases separated the two germline ends. CDR3 size: 14 residues. The chain's CDR3 is CASSSRSNHYGYTF. The CDR3 DNA is TGTGCCAGCAGCTCCCGGAGTAACCACTATGGCTACACCTTC.

J is TRBJ1-3 and V is TRBV2; the D is unclear. The CDR3 loop spans 16 amino acids. Trimming pared 6 bases from V and 5 bases from J, leaving 20 bases between. Germline CDR1 is SNHLY and CDR2 is FYNNEI. CDR3 sequence reads: CASSPEVDGARNTIYF. Written as DNA, the CDR3 is TGTGCCAGCAGCCCGGAGGTGGACGGTGCAAGAAACACCATATATTTT.

The CDR3 sequence is CASSWNDRVDEQYF. In nucleotides, the CDR3 is TGCGCCAGCAGCTGGAACGACAGGGTCGACGAGCAGTACTTC. This rearrangement joins TRBV5-1 to TRBJ2-7; 7 bases match TRBD1. This CDR3 comprises 14 residues. V trimming: 3 bases; J trimming: 5 bases; junction bases outside the gene matches: 8. Per the germline V gene, CDR1 is SGHRS and CDR2 is YFSETQ. The full variable domain, rest sourced from reference TRBV5-1 and TRBJ2-7, is KAGVTQTPRYLIKTRGQQVTLSCSPISGHRSVSWYQQTPGQGLQFLFEYFSETQRNKGNFPGRFSGRQFSNSRSEMNVSTLELGDSALYLCASSWNDRVDEQYFGPGTRLTVT.

The V gene is TRBV7-9, the J gene TRBJ1-2, with D unclear. This CDR3 has 15 residues. Germline loops: CDR1 SEHNR, CDR2 FQNEAQ (reference sequence). Trimming cost V 0 bases and J 4 bases, with 12 bases left between them. The CDR3 region is CASSLASQKVYGYTF. The CDR3, as DNA: TGTGCCAGCAGCTTAGCTTCACAGAAAGTCTATGGCTACACCTTC.

This chain links TRBV7-7 with TRBJ2-2; D ambiguous. Germline V gives CDR1 SSHAT, CDR2 FNYEAQ (reference sequence). The ends were cut back, 4 bases at V and 5 bases at J, with 5 bases in the middle. This CDR3 is built from 12 residues. CDR3: CASSSRTGELFF. As DNA, the CDR3 is TGTGCCAGCAGCTCCCGTACCGGGGAGCTGTTTTTT.

The chain combines TRBV9 with TRBJ2-1; TRBD1 matches at 8 bases. Per the germline V gene, CDR1 is SGDLS and CDR2 is YYNGEE. The length of the CDR3 is 16 residues. The V and J ends lost 6 bases and 0 bases, in that order; junction bases with no gene match: 8. This chain's CDR3 is CASTPWGQVSYNEQFF. In DNA form, the CDR3 reads TGTGCCAGCACACCCTGGGGACAGGTCTCCTACAATGAGCAGTTCTTC.

CDR3 nucleotides: TGTGCCAGCAGCTTAGTACAGGACTCCTACAATGAGCAGTTCTTC. Its protein product is CASSLVQDSYNEQFF. The rearrangement links TRBV7-2 to TRBJ2-1; D perhaps matches TRBD1 (5 bases). The CDR3 is 15 amino acids. V was trimmed by 1 base and J by 0 bases, leaving 7 bases between them. Looked up from germline, CDR1 is SGHTA and CDR2 is FQGNSA. Together with reference TRBV7-2 and TRBJ2-1, the CDR3 gives the full variable domain: GAGVSQSPSNKVTEKGKDVELRCDPISGHTALYWYRQSLGQGLEFLIYFQGNSAPDKSGLPSDRFSAERTGGSVSTLTIQRTQQEDSAVYLCASSLVQDSYNEQFFGPGTRLTVL.

V is TRBV5-1 and J is TRBJ2-3, with 12 positions matching TRBD2. There are 18 residues in the CDR3. The germline V gene encodes CDR1 SGHRS and CDR2 YFSETQ. Trimming took 0 bases from V and 4 from J; bases not matched to a gene: 9. This CDR3 reads CASSLAVSSGGAADTQYF. CDR3 DNA sequence: TGCGCCAGCAGCTTGGCTGTGTCTAGCGGGGGGGCCGCAGATACGCAGTATTTT.